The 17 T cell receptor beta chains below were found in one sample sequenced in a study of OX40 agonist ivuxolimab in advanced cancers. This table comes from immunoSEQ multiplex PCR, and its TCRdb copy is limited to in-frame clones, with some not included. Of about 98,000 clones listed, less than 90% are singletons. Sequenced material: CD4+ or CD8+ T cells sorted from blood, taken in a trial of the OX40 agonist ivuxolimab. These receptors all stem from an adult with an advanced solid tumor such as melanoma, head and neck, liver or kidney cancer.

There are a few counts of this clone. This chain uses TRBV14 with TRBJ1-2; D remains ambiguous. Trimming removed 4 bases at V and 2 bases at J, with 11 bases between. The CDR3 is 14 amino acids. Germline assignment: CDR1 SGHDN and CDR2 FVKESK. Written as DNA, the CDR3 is TGTGCCAGCAGCCTCTATACAAGGAACTATGGCTACACCTTC. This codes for CASSLYTRNYGYTF.

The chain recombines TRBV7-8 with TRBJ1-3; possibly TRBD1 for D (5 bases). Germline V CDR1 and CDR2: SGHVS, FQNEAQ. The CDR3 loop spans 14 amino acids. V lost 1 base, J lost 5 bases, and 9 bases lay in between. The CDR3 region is CASSLDQGRNTIYF. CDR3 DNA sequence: TGTGCCAGCAGCTTAGATCAGGGAAGAAACACCATATATTTT.

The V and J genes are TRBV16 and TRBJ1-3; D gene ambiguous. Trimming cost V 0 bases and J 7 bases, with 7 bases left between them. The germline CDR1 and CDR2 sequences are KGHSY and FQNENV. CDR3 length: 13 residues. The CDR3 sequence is CASSQSGINTIYF. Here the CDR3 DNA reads TGTGCCAGCAGCCAATCGGGGATTAACACCATATATTTT.

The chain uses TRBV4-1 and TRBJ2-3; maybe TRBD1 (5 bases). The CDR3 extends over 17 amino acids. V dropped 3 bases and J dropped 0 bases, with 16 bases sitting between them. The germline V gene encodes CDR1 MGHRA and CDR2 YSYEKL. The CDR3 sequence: CASSHGFRAGSTDTQYF. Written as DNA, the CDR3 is TGCGCCAGCAGCCACGGATTCAGGGCAGGGAGCACAGATACGCAGTATTTT.

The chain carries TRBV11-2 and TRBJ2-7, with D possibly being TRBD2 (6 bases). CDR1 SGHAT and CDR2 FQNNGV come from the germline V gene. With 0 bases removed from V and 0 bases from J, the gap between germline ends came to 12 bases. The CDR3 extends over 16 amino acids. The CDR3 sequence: CASSLELSGVSYEQYF. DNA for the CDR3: TGTGCCAGCAGCTTAGAACTTAGCGGAGTCTCCTACGAGCAGTACTTC. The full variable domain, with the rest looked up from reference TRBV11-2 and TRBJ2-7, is EAGVAQSPRYKIIEKRQSVAFWCNPISGHATLYWYQQILGQGPKLLIQFQNNGVVDDSQLPKDRFSAERLKGVDSTLKIQPAKLEDSAVYLCASSLELSGVSYEQYFGPGTRLTVT.

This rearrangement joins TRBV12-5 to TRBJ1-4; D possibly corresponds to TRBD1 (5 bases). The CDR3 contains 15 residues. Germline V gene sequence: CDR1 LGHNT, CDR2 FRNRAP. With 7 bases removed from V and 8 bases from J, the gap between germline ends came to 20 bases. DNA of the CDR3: TGTGCTAGTGCAAAAAAAGAGGGGCTTGAGGAAAAACTGTTTTTT. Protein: CASAKKEGLEEKLFF.

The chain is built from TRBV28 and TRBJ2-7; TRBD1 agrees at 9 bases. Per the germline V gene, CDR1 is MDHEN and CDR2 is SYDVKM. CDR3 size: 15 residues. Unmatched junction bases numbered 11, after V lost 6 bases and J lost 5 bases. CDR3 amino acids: CASSTGTGLTHEQYF. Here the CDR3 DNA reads TGTGCCAGCAGCACCGGGACAGGGCTTACCCACGAGCAGTACTTC.

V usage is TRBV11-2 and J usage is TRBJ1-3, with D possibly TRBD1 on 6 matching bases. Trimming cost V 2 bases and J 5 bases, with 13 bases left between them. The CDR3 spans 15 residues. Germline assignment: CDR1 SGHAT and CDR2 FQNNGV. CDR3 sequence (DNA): TGTGCCAGCAGCTTAACCGGGACATCAAGAAACACCATATATTTT. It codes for CASSLTGTSRNTIYF.

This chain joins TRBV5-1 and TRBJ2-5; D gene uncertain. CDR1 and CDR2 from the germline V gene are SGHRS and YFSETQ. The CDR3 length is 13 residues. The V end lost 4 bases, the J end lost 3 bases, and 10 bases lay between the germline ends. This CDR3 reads CASSRRTEETQYF. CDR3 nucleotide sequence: TGCGCCAGCAGCCGACGGACGGAAGAGACCCAGTACTTC.

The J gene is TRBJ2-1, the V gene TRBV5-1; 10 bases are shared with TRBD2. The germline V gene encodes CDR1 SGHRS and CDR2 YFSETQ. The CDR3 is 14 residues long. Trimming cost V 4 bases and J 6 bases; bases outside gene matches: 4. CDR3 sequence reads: CASSLSGRFNEQFF. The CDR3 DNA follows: TGCGCCAGCAGCCTTAGCGGGAGGTTCAATGAGCAGTTCTTC.

CDR3 protein: CASSHGGGITGELFF. CDR3 DNA sequence: TGCGCCAGCAGCCATGGGGGAGGTATCACCGGGGAGCTGTTTTTT. V gene TRBV4-1 combines with J gene TRBJ2-2; D is possibly TRBD2 (6 bases). Per the germline V gene, CDR1 is MGHRA and CDR2 is YSYEKL. V was pared by 3 bases and J by 4 bases, with 12 bases between. The CDR3 totals 15 residues.

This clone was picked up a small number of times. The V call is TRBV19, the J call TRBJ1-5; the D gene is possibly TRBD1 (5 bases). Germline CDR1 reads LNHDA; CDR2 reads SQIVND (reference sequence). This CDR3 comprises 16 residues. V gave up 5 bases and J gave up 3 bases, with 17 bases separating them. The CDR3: CASSPRGWGLNQPQHF. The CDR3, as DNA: TGTGCCAGTAGTCCTAGAGGGTGGGGCCTCAATCAGCCCCAGCATTTT.

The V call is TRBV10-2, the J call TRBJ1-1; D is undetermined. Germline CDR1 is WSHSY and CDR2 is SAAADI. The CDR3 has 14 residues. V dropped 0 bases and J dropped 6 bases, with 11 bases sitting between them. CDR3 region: CASSESGLGAEAFF. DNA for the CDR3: TGCGCCAGCAGTGAGTCTGGGCTCGGCGCTGAAGCTTTCTTT.

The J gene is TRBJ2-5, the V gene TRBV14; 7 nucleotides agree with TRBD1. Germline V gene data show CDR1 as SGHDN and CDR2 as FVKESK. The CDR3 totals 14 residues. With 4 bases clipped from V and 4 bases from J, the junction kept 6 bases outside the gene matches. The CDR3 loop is CASSPWDRRETQYF. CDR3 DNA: TGTGCCAGCAGCCCATGGGACAGAAGAGAGACCCAGTACTTC.

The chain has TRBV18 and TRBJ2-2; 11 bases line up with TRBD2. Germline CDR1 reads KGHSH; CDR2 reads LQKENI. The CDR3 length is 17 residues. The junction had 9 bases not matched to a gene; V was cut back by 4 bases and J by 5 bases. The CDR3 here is CASSRSSGRPATGELFF. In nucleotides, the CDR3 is TGTGCCAGCTCACGATCTAGCGGGAGGCCTGCTACCGGGGAGCTGTTTTTT.

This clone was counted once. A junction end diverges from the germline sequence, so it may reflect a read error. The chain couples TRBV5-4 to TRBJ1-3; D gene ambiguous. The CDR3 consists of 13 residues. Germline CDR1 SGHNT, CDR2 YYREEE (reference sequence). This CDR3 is CASSLSPGNTIYF. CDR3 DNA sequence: TGTGCCAGCAGCTTGAGCCCTGGGAACACCATATATTTT.

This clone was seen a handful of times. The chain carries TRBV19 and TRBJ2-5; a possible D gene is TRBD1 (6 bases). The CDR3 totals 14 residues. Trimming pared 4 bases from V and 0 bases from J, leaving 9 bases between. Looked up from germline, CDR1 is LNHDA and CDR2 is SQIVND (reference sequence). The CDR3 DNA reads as TGTGCCAGTAGTACCGGGACAAACCAAGAGACCCAGTACTTC. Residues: CASSTGTNQETQYF.